The clone carrying this TCR beta chain was seen only a few times. Its antigen is currently unknown. The data derive from a study of identical twins. The length of the CDR3 is 16 residues. With 2 bases clipped from V and 5 bases from J, the junction kept 7 bases outside the gene matches. Germline lookup yields CDR1 KGHSH and CDR2 LQKENI. MiXCR was run by TCRdb on the 5' RACE reads, yielding one entry per CDR3 protein. Of 600,000 to 800,000 distinct CDR3 sequences in the sample, less than 25% were seen once. Study conclusions and caveats: With monozygotic twins, out-of-frame TCR alpha sharing exceeded what models estimated.

The same data also contributed to another study, on T cells expressing NK-cell markers.

The sequenced sample consisted of PBMCs. V and J are TRBV18 and TRBJ1-5; the match to TRBD1 covers 9 bases. The source is a woman aged 18-35 years in good health. CDR3 bases: TGTGCCAGCTCACCAATTGGGGACAGGGAGTATCAGCCCCAGCATTTT. It yields the protein CASSPIGDREYQPQHF.